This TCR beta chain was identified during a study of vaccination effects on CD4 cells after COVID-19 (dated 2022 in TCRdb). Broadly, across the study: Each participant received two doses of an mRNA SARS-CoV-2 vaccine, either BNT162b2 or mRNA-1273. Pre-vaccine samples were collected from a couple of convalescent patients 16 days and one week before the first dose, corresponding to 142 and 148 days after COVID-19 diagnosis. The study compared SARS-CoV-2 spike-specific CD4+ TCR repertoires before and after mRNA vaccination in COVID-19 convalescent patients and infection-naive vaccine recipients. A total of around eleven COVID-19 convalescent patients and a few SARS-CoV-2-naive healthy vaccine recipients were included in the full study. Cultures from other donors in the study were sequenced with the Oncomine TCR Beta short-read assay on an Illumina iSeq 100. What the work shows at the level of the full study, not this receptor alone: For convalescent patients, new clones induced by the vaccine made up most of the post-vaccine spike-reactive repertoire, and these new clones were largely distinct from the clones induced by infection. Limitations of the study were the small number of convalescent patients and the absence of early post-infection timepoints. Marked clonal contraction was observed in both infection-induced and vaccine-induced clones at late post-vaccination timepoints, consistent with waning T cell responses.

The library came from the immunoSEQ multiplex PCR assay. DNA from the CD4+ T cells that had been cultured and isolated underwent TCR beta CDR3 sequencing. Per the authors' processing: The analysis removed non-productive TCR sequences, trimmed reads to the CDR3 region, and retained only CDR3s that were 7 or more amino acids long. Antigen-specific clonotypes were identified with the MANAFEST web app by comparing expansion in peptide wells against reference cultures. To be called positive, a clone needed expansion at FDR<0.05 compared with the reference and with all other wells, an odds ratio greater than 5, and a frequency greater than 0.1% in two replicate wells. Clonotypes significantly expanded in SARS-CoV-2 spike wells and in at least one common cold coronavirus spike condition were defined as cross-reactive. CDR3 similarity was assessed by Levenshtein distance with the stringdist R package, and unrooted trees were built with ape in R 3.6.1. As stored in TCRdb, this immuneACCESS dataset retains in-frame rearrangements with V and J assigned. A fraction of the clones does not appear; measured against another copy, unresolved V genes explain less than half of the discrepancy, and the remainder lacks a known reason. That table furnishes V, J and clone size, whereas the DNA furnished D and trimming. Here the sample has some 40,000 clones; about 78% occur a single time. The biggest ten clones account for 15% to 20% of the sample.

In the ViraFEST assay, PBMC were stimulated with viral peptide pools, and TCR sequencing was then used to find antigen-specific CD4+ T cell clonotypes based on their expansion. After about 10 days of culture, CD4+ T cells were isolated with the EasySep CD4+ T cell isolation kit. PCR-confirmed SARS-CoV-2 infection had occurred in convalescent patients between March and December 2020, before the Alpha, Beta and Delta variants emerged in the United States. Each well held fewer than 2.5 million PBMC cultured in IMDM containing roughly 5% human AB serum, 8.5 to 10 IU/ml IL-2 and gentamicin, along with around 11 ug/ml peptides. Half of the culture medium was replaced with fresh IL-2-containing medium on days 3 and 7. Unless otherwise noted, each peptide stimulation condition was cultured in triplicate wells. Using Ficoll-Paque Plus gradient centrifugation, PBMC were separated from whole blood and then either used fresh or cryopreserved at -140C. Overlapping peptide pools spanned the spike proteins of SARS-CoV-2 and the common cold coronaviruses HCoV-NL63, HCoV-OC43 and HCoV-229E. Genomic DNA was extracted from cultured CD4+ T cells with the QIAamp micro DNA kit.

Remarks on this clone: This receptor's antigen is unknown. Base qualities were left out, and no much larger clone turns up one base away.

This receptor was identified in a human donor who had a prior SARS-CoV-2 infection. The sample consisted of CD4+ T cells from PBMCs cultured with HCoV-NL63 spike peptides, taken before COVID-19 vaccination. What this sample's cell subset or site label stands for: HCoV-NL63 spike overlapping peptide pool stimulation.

The CDR3 sequence is CASSLDLAGGAETQYF. The sequence in DNA is TGCGCCAGCAGCTTGGATCTAGCGGGAGGGGCGGAGACCCAGTACTTC. The sequence is built from TRBV5-1 and TRBJ2-5, with 12 middle bases fitting TRBD2. The germline V gene yields SGHRS for CDR1 and YFSETQ for CDR2. Here V drops 0 bases and J drops 5 bases, and the junction holds 5 bases not matched to any gene. From the cysteine up to the phenylalanine, the CDR3 has a length of 16 residues. The kept DNA is CDR3 alone, 48 bases in frame from the first base.